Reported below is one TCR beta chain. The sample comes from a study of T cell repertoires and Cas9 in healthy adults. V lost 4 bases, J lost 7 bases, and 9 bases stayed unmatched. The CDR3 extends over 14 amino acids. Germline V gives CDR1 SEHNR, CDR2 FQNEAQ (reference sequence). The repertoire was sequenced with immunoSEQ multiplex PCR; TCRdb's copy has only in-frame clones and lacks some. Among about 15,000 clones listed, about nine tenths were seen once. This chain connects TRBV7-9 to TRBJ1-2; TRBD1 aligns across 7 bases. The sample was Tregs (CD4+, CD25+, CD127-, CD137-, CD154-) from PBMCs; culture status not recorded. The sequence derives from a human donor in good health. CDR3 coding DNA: TGTGCCAGCAGCTCCGGACAGGTCGGGTCTGGCTACACCTTC. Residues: CASSSGQVGSGYTF.